This passage covers 28 T cell receptor beta chains from one sample sequenced in a study of T cell responses to AZD1222 COVID-19 vaccine. Measured with immunoSEQ multiplex PCR; TCRdb has only the in-frame clones, and not every one. This repertoire shows fewer than 150,000 clones, approximately 88% found once; its top ten account for approximately 6.5%. This specimen consisted of peripheral blood, obtained 28 days after the second AZD1222 dose. The receptors originated from an adult who received the AZD1222 COVID-19 vaccine.

This chain joins TRBV7-9 and TRBJ1-1; D remains ambiguous. There are 10 residues in the CDR3. The V gene's germline CDR1 is SEHNR and CDR2 FQNEAQ (reference sequence). Trimming cost V 8 bases and J 11 bases, with 12 bases left between them. In nucleotides, the CDR3 is TGTGCCAGCCCCTCCCCGACGGCTTTCTTT. Its translation is CASPSPTAFF. Supplemented by reference TRBV7-9 and TRBJ1-1, the full variable domain reads DTGVSQNPRHKITKRGQNVTFRCDPISEHNRLYWYRQTLGQGPEFLTYFQNEAQLEKSRLLSDRFSAERPKGSFSTLEIQRTEQGDSAMYLCASPSPTAFFGQGTRLTVV.

The rearrangement links TRBV3-1 (or the pseudogene TRBV3-2) to TRBJ1-1, with 9 nucleotides matching TRBD1. CDR1 is LGHDT, CDR2 YNNKEL, per germline (reference sequence). This CDR3 is built from 16 residues. The V gene end was trimmed by 0 bases and the J gene end by 4 bases; junction bases not matched to a gene: 6. CDR3 protein: CASSQEDRGRRTEAFF. DNA for the CDR3: TGTGCCAGCAGCCAAGAGGACAGGGGACGGCGCACTGAAGCTTTCTTT.

The chain links TRBV6-2 or TRBV6-3 to TRBJ2-1; D gene ambiguous. The V gene lost 6 bases and the J gene lost 5 bases, with 8 bases spanning the gap. Germline loops: CDR1 MNHEY, CDR2 SVGEGT. This CDR3 has 12 amino acids. The CDR3 loop reads CASSPRHNEQFF. The CDR3 DNA is TGTGCCAGCAGCCCCCGGCACAATGAGCAGTTCTTC.

This rearrangement joins TRBV5-6 to TRBJ2-2, with D perhaps matching TRBD2 (6 bases). CDR3 length: 12 amino acids. V was shortened by 5 bases and J by 7 bases, with 9 bases between the two germline ends. CDR1 is SGHDT and CDR2 is YYEEEE in the germline V gene. The CDR3 region is CASSPGSGELFF. The CDR3 region has the DNA TGTGCCAGCAGTCCCGGGAGCGGGGAGCTGTTTTTT. Based on the CDR3 plus reference TRBV5-6 and TRBJ2-2, the full variable domain is DAGVTQSPTHLIKTRGQQVTLRCSPKSGHDTVSWYQQALGQGPQFIFQYYEEEERQRGNFPDRFSGHQFPNYSSELNVNALLLGDSALYLCASSPGSGELFFGEGSRLTVL.

The V call is TRBV5-1, the J call TRBJ1-2, with D possibly matching TRBD1 (6 bases). Trimming shortened V by 0 bases and J by 0 bases, and 9 bases separated the two germline ends. Per germline, CDR1 SGHRS and CDR2 YFSETQ. The CDR3 contains 15 residues. The DNA for the CDR3 is TGCGCCAGCAGCTTGGGGACAGAGACTAACTATGGCTACACCTTC. Residues: CASSLGTETNYGYTF.

This rearrangement joins TRBV14 to TRBJ2-1; D is ambiguous. In germline, CDR1 is SGHDN, CDR2 FVKESK. CDR3 length: 14 amino acids. V shed 0 bases and J shed 4 bases, with 7 bases lying between them. This CDR3 reads CASSQDMVYNEQFF. In DNA form, the CDR3 reads TGTGCCAGCAGCCAAGATATGGTTTACAATGAGCAGTTCTTC.

This clone was counted once. The chain links TRBV7-9 to TRBJ1-1; no clear D. This CDR3 has 13 residues. Trimming shortened V by 1 base and J by 3 bases, and 6 bases separated the two germline ends. The V gene's germline CDR1 is SEHNR and CDR2 FQNEAQ (reference sequence). CDR3 coding DNA: TGTGCCAGCAGCTTAGTGGAATACACTGAAGCTTTCTTT. Translating it yields CASSLVEYTEAFF.

The V gene is TRBV27, the J gene TRBJ1-2, with D possibly TRBD1 on 6 matching bases. Per the germline V gene, CDR1 is MNHEY and CDR2 is SMNVEV (reference sequence). V lost 5 bases, J lost 2 bases, and 15 bases lay in between. The length of the CDR3 is 15 residues. In DNA, the CDR3 is TGTGCCAGCAGTCCTACCCCGACAGGAAACTATGGCTACACCTTC. Protein: CASSPTPTGNYGYTF.

The chain joins TRBV7-9 to TRBJ1-1, with a possible D match to TRBD1 (6 bases). The germline V gene has CDR1 SEHNR and CDR2 FQNEAQ (reference sequence). The CDR3 consists of 13 residues. Trimming cost V 6 bases and J 2 bases, with 10 bases left between them. CDR3 amino acids: CASRADSNTEAFF. DNA for the CDR3: TGTGCCAGCAGGGCGGACAGTAACACTGAAGCTTTCTTT.

This clone was seen more than once but under ten times. The genes are TRBV18 and TRBJ1-1; D might be TRBD1 (6 bases). The CDR3 length is 15 residues. Per the germline V gene, CDR1 is KGHSH and CDR2 is LQKENI. V shed 1 base and J shed 1 base, with 10 bases lying between them. The CDR3 here is CASSPQVDRNTEAFF. In DNA form, the CDR3 reads TGTGCCAGCTCACCACAAGTGGACAGGAACACTGAAGCTTTCTTT.

V and J are TRBV5-1 and TRBJ2-5; D is perhaps TRBD2 (6 bases). Trimming removed 4 bases from V and 3 bases from J, with 13 bases in between. The germline CDR1 and CDR2 sequences are SGHRS and YFSETQ. The CDR3 runs to 14 residues. The CDR3 DNA sequence: TGCGCCAGCAGCCCGGTCGAGCGGGAAGAGACCCAGTACTTC. This sequence encodes CASSPVEREETQYF.

The chain employs TRBV5-6 and TRBJ2-7; 7 bases are a match to TRBD1. The CDR3 spans 13 residues. CDR1 and CDR2 (germline): SGHDT, YYEEEE. Losses at the gene ends were 1 base for V and 5 bases for J; bases not matched to a gene: 3. The CDR3 coding sequence is TGTGCCAGCAGCTTGCCCGGACAGGACGAGCAGTACTTC. It codes for CASSLPGQDEQYF.

The V call is TRBV11-3, the J call TRBJ2-2, with D possibly being TRBD1 (6 bases). Germline CDR1 reads SGHNT; CDR2 reads YENEEA. Trimming took 5 bases from V and 4 from J, leaving 11 bases between them. This CDR3 spans 14 amino acids. The CDR3 DNA follows: TGTGCCAGCAGCCTGACAGGTTTCACCGGGGAGCTGTTTTTT. Its translation is CASSLTGFTGELFF.

The V call is TRBV3-1 (or the pseudogene TRBV3-2), the J call TRBJ2-2; D gene uncertain. The CDR3 totals 13 residues. V lost 3 bases to trimming and J lost 3 bases, with 5 bases between them. Germline CDR1 LGHDT, CDR2 YNNKEL (reference sequence). The CDR3 spells CASSQGHTGELFF. The CDR3 DNA reads as TGTGCCAGCAGCCAGGGTCACACCGGGGAGCTGTTTTTT.

J is TRBJ1-2 and V is TRBV2; 8 nucleotides match TRBD1. The germline gives CDR1 SNHLY, CDR2 FYNNEI. J gave up 4 bases and V 5 bases, and 9 bases lay outside the gene matches. CDR3 length equals 15 residues. The CDR3 reads CASSSTGERIYGYTF. The CDR3, as DNA: TGTGCCAGCAGTTCGACAGGGGAAAGAATCTATGGCTACACCTTC.

The rearrangement uses TRBV10-3 and TRBJ2-3; D ambiguous. Germline values: CDR1 ENHRY, CDR2 SYGVKD. Trimming stripped 7 bases from V and 2 bases from J, with 7 bases between. The length of the CDR3 is 12 residues. The CDR3 reads CAIKASTDTQYF. As DNA, the CDR3 is TGTGCCATCAAGGCCTCCACAGATACGCAGTATTTT.

The rearrangement uses TRBV11-3 and TRBJ2-1; D not resolved. Trimming stripped 0 bases from V and 1 base from J, with 7 bases between. The CDR3 runs 15 residues. The germline gives CDR1 SGHNT, CDR2 YENEEA. The CDR3 coding sequence is TGTGCCAGCAGCTTAGAGACAACATCCTACAATGAGCAGTTCTTC. Its protein is CASSLETTSYNEQFF.

This chain uses TRBV6-5 with TRBJ2-1; tentative D call: TRBD1 (6 bases). The V gene lost 6 bases and the J gene lost 5 bases, with 11 bases spanning the gap. Germline V CDR1 and CDR2: MNHEY, SVGAGI. CDR3 size: 13 residues. The CDR3 sequence: CASSNTGNNEQFF. The CDR3 DNA sequence: TGTGCCAGCAGCAATACAGGGAACAATGAGCAGTTCTTC.

This chain uses TRBV29-1 with TRBJ1-6, with 9 bases that match TRBD1. CDR1 SQVTM and CDR2 ANQGSEA come from the germline V gene. Trimming took 3 bases from V and 5 from J; bases not matched to a gene: 2. The CDR3 loop spans 14 amino acids. Here the CDR3 reads CSVDDRGDNSPLHF. CDR3 DNA sequence: TGCAGCGTTGATGACAGGGGGGATAATTCACCCCTCCACTTT. Full variable domain (missing parts from reference TRBV29-1 and TRBJ1-6): SAVISQKPSRDICQRGTSLTIQCQVDSQVTMMFWYRQQPGQSLTLIATANQGSEATYESGFVIDKFPISRPNLTFSTLTVSNMSPEDSSIYLCSVDDRGDNSPLHFGNGTRLTVT.

This sequence joins TRBV6-2 or TRBV6-3 and TRBJ2-1, with 10 bases matching TRBD2. CDR3 length equals 17 residues. J lost 4 bases, V lost 5 bases, and 11 bases had no gene match. Germline CDR1 MNHEY, CDR2 SVGEGT. Written as DNA, the CDR3 is TGTGCCAGCAGTCCCGAGCCTAGCGGGGGCCTTTACAATGAGCAGTTCTTC. As protein: CASSPEPSGGLYNEQFF.

This chain connects TRBV10-3 to TRBJ2-1, with TRBD2 matching 9 bases. V shed 6 bases, J shed 8 bases, and the junction held 8 bases outside the gene matches. Germline V gene lookup returns CDR1 ENHRY and CDR2 SYGVKD. The CDR3 loop spans 14 amino acids. In nucleotides, the CDR3 is TGTGCCATCAGATCTAGCGGGGTGGTAGATGAGCAGTTCTTC. This gives the protein CAIRSSGVVDEQFF.

This clone occurred a few times. The rearrangement joins TRBV6-1 to TRBJ1-2; 7 bases line up with TRBD1. CDR3 length: 13 residues. Germline-derived CDR1 and CDR2 are MNHNS and SASEGT. J was trimmed by 4 bases and V by 5 bases; bases with no gene match: 4. The CDR3 spells CASSPGTVYGYTF. The CDR3 DNA sequence: TGTGCCAGCAGTCCCGGGACAGTCTATGGCTACACCTTC.

The CDR3 nucleotides read TGTGCCAGCAGTGAAGAGGCAGCGGGGGGTATCAATGAGCAGTTCTTC. Translation gives CASSEEAAGGINEQFF. This chain joins TRBV2 and TRBJ2-1; 9 bases fit TRBD2. V dropped 1 base and J dropped 6; count of bases not matched to a gene: 7. Germline V gene sequence: CDR1 SNHLY, CDR2 FYNNEI. The CDR3 is 16 amino acids.

The chain combines TRBV11-2 with TRBJ2-7; D not resolved. Trimming took 4 bases from V and 4 from J, leaving 11 bases between them. From germline, CDR1 is SGHAT and CDR2 FQNNGV. This CDR3 spans 13 amino acids. The chain's CDR3 is CASSSGGFYEQYF. DNA for the CDR3: TGTGCCAGCAGCTCTGGTGGGTTTTACGAGCAGTACTTC.

The genes are TRBV19 and TRBJ1-5; 8 nucleotides align to TRBD1. V lost 6 bases, J lost 5 bases, and 9 bases stayed unmatched. CDR3 size: 15 residues. From germline, CDR1 is LNHDA and CDR2 SQIVND (reference sequence). The CDR3 sequence is CASRRQGLEDQPQHF. Here the CDR3 DNA reads TGTGCCAGTAGACGACAGGGGCTGGAGGATCAGCCCCAGCATTTT.

This chain connects TRBV5-4 to TRBJ1-6, with 11 bases matching TRBD1. Germline V gives CDR1 SGHNT, CDR2 YYREEE (reference sequence). Trimming at V came to 0 bases and at J to 10 bases, leaving 6 bases not matched to a gene. The CDR3 runs to 16 residues. The CDR3 sequence is CASSLGAGQGESPLHF. The CDR3, as DNA: TGTGCCAGCAGCTTGGGGGCGGGACAGGGGGAATCACCCCTCCACTTT.

The table lists this clone with a few counts. This chain uses TRBV2 with TRBJ1-1; 7 nucleotides agree with TRBD1. Germline lookup yields CDR1 SNHLY and CDR2 FYNNEI. With 6 bases clipped from V and 1 base from J, the junction kept 5 bases outside the gene matches. The length of the CDR3 is 14 residues. The CDR3 nucleotides are TGTGCCAGCAGCGGTGGGACAGCGAACACTGAAGCTTTCTTT. It is translated as CASSGGTANTEAFF.

The chain has TRBV7-9 and TRBJ1-1; TRBD1 matches at 8 bases. Germline V lookup: CDR1 SEHNR, CDR2 FQNEAQ (reference sequence). The CDR3 has 14 amino acids. The trim removed 4 bases at V and 2 bases at J, leaving 3 bases unmatched. CDR3 coding DNA: TGTGCCAGCAGCTCAGCAGGGGGCAACACTGAAGCTTTCTTT. Translating it yields CASSSAGGNTEAFF.